This T cell receptor beta chain was identified during a study of CD4 T cells in relation to SARS-CoV-2 and coronaviruses. General study results and limits: Crossreactive clones expanded significantly less to SARS-CoV-2 than monoreactive clones.

In this sample, this clone turned up a few times. Its antigen remains unidentified. Before the COVID-19 pandemic, during about 2011-2019, CD4+ T cells were taken from unexposed donors. CD4+ T cells were isolated from the cells after 10 days of culture. Cultures received half-medium IL-2 refreshes on days 3 and 7. CDR1 is LNHDA and CDR2 is SQIVND in the germline V gene (reference sequence). Between the trimmed V and J ends, which lost 5 bases and 4 bases, there was a span of 8 bases. CDR3 length: 12 amino acids. TCRdb's copy holds only in-frame clones and misses some; the assay was immunoSEQ multiplex PCR. The table has tens of thousands of clones, 76% seen once.

The chain joins TRBV19 to TRBJ1-1, with a possible D match to TRBD1 (5 bases). The material sequenced was CD4+ T cells from PBMCs, cultured in vitro. This TCR derives from a human donor in good health. As DNA, the CDR3 is TGTGCCAGTAGTGGGCAGGGCACTGAAGCTTTCTTT. Its translation: CASSGQGTEAFF.